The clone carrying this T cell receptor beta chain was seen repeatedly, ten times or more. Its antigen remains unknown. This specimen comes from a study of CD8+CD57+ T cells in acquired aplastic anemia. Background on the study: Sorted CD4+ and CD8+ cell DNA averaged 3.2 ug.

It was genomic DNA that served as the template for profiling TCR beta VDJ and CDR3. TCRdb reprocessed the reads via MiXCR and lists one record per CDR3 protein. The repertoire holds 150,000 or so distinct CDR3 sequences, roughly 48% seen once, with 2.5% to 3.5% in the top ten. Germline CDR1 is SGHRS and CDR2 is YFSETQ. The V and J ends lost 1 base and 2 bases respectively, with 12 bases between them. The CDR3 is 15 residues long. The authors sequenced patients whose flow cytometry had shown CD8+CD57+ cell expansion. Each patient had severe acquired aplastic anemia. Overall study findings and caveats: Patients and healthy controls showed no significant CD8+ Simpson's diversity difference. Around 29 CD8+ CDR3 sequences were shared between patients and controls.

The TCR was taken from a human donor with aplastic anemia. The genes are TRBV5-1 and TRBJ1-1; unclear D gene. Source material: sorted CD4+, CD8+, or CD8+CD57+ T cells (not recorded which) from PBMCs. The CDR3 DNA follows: TGCGCCAGCAGCTTGACGGTAGTGGGTAACACTGAAGCTTTCTTT. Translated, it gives CASSLTVVGNTEAFF.